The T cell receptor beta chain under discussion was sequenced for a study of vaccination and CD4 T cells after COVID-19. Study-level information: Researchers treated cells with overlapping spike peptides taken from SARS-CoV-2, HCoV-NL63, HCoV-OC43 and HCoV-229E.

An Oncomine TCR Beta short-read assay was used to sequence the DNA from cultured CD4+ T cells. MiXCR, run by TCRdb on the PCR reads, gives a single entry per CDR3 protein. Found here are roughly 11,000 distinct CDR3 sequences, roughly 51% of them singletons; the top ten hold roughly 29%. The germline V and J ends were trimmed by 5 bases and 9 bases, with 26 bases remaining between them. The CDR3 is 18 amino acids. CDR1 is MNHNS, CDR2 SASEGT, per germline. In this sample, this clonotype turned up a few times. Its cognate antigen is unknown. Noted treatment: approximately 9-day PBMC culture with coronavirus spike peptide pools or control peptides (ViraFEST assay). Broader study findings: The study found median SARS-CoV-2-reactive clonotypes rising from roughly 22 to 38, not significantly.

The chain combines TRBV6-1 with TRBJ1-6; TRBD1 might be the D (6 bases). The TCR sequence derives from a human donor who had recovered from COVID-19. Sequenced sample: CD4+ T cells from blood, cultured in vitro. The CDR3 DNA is TGTGCCAGCAGTCCCCTGGGGGGGGCGAGTCAGGAATCTTCACCCCTCCACTTT. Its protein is CASSPLGGASQESSPLHF.